This T cell receptor (beta chain) was sequenced in a study of CD8+ T cells in alopecia areata. Study-wide background: Treated individuals took tofacitinib by mouth, 5 to 10 mg twice daily. The tofacitinib course ran for 6 to 18 months and was followed by 6 months off drug.

PBMCs, the starting material, were the source of sorted CD4+ and CD8+ T cells. cDNA prepared by RNA extraction and subsequent reverse transcription served as the template for sequencing. Data came from immunoSEQ multiplex PCR; TCRdb stores just in-frame clones and leaves some out. The sample shows around 140,000 clones, about half of them seen only once. The sequenced sample was CD4+ T cells sorted from blood, obtained at week 0. The sequence derives from a human donor with alopecia areata.

This CDR3 reads CASSDPRGGGGETQYF. The CDR3 DNA follows: TGTGCCAGCAGCGACCCCCGGGGCGGGGGAGGCGAGACCCAGTACTTC. The chain joins TRBV9 to TRBJ2-5; 7 nucleotides agree with TRBD2. J was trimmed by 5 bases and V by 3 bases; bases with no gene match: 13. CDR3 length: 16 amino acids. CDR1 SGDLS and CDR2 YYNGEE come from the germline V gene.